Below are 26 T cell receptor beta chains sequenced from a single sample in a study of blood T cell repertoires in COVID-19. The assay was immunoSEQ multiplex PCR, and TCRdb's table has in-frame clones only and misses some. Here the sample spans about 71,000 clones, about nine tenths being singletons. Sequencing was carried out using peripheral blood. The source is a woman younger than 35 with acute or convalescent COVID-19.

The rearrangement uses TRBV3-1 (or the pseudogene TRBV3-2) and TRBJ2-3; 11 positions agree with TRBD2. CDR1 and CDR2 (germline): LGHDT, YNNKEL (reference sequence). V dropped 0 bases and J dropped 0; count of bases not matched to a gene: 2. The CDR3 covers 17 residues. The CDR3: CASSQETSGTSTDTQYF. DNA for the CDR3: TGTGCCAGCAGCCAAGAGACTAGCGGGACTAGCACAGATACGCAGTATTTT.

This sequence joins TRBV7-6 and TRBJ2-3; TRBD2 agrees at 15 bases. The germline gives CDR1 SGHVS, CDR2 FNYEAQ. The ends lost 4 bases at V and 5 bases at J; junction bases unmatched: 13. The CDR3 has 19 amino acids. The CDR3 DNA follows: TGTGCCAGCAGCTCCCTACCACGGACTAGCGGGGGGGCGGTAGATACGCAGTATTTT. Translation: CASSSLPRTSGGAVDTQYF.

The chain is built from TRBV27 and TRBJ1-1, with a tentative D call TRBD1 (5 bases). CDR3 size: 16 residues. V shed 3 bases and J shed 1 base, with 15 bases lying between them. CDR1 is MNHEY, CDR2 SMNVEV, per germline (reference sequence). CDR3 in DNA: TGTGCCAGCAGTTTTGCACCGTGGGGCGGGAACACTGAAGCTTTCTTT. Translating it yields CASSFAPWGGNTEAFF.

The chain's CDR3 is CASSDGTGWGGQYF. The CDR3 nucleotides are TGTGCCAGCAGTGATGGGACAGGGTGGGGCGGGCAGTACTTC. The rearrangement links TRBV25-1 to TRBJ2-7, with 9 bases that match TRBD1. This CDR3 comprises 14 residues. With V trimmed by 3 bases and J by 9 bases, 9 bases remained unmatched. The germline CDR1 and CDR2 sequences are MGHDK and SYGVNS.

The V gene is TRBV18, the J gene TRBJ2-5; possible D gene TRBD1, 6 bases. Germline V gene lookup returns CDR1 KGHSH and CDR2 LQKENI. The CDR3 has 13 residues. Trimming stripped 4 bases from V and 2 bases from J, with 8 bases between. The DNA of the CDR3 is TGTGCCAGCTCACAAGGGACACAAGAGACCCAGTACTTC. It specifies CASSQGTQETQYF.

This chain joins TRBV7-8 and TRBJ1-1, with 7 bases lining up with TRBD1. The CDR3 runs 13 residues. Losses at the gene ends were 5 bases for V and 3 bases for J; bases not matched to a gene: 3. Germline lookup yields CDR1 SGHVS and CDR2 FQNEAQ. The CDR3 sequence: CASSRDSYTEAFF. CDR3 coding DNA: TGTGCCAGCAGCCGGGACAGCTACACTGAAGCTTTCTTT.

CDR3: CAWAQRADYGYTF. The CDR3 DNA is TGTGCCTGGGCCCAGAGGGCAGACTATGGCTACACCTTC. The V and J genes are TRBV30 and TRBJ1-2; D call uncertain. Trimming cost V 5 bases and J 3 bases, with 13 bases left between them. Germline V CDR1 and CDR2: GTSNPN, SVGIG (reference sequence). The CDR3 covers 13 residues.

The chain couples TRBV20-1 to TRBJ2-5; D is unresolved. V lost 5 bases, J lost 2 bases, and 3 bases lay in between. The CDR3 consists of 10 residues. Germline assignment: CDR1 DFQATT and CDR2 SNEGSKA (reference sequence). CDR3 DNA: TGCAGTGCTCCGCAAGAGACCCAGTACTTC. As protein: CSAPQETQYF.

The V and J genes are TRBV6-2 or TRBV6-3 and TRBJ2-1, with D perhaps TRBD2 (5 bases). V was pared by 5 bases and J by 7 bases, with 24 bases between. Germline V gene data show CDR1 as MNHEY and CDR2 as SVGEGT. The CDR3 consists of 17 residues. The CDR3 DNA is TGTGCCAGCAGTCTCCCTTTTCTTGGGAGTTTCGGGAATGAGCAGTTCTTC. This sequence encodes CASSLPFLGSFGNEQFF.

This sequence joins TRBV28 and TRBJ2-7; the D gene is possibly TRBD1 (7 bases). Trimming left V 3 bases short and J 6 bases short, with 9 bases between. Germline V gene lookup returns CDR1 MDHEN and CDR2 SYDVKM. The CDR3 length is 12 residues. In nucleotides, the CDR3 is TGTGCCAGCAGTTTTCAGGGGGGCGAGCAGTACTTC. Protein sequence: CASSFQGGEQYF. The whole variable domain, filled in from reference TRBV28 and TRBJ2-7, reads DVKVTQSSRYLVKRTGEKVFLECVQDMDHENMFWYRQDPGLGLRLIYFSYDVKMKEKGDIPEGYSVSREKKERFSLILESASTNQTSMYLCASSFQGGEQYFGPGTRLTVT.

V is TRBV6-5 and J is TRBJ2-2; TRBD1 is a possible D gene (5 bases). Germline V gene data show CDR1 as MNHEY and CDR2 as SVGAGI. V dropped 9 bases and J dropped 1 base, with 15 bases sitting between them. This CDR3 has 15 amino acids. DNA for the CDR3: TGTGCCAGTATAAGGGGCTGGGAGAACACCGGGGAGCTGTTTTTT. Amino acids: CASIRGWENTGELFF.

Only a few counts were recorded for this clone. The CDR3 nucleotides are TGCGCCAGCAGCCAAGATTTAAGGACGGGGGTGGAGGGCTACACCTTC. As protein: CASSQDLRTGVEGYTF. The gene calls are TRBV4-3 and TRBJ1-2, with D maybe TRBD1 (5 bases). The CDR3 covers 16 residues. V was pared by 0 bases and J by 8 bases, with 19 bases between. Germline V gene data show CDR1 as LGHNA and CDR2 as YSLEER.

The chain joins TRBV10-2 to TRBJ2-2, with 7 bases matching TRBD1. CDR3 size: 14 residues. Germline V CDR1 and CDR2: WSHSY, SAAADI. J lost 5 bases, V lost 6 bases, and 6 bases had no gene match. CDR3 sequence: CASRLQGLTGELFF. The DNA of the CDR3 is TGCGCCAGCAGGTTACAGGGGTTGACCGGGGAGCTGTTTTTT.

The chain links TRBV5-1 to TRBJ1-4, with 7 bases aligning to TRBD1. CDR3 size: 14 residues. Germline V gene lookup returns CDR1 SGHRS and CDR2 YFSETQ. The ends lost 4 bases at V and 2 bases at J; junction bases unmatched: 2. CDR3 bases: TGCGCCAGCAGCGTGGGACAGACTAATGAAAAACTGTTTTTT. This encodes CASSVGQTNEKLFF.

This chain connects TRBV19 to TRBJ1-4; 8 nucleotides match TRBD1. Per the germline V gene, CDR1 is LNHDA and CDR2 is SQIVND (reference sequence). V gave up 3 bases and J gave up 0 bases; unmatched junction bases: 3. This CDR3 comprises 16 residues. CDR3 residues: CASSMGGQATNEKLFF. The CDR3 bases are TGTGCCAGTAGTATGGGGGGACAGGCAACTAATGAAAAACTGTTTTTT. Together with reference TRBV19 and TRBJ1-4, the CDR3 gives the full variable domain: DGGITQSPKYLFRKEGQNVTLSCEQNLNHDAMYWYRQDPGQGLRLIYYSQIVNDFQKGDIAEGYSVSREKKESFPLTVTSAQKNPTAFYLCASSMGGQATNEKLFFGSGTQLSVL.

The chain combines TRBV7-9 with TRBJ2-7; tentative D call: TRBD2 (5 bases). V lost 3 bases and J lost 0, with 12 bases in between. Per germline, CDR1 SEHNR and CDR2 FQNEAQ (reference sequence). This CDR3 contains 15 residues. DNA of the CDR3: TGTGCCAGCAGCTTGGGAGCTTCGAGCTCCTACGAGCAGTACTTC. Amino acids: CASSLGASSSYEQYF.

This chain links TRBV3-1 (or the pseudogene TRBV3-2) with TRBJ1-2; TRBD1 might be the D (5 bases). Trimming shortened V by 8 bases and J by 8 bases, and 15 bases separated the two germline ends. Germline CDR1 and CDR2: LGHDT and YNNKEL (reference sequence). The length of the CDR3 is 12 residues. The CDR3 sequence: CASQNRYRGYTF. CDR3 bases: TGTGCCAGCCAAAACAGGTATCGCGGCTACACCTTC.

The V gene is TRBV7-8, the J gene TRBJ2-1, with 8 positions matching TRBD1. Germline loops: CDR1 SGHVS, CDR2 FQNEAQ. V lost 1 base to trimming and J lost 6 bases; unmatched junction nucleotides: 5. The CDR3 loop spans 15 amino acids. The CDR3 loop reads CASSLDGQGFNEQFF. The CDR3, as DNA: TGTGCCAGCAGCTTAGATGGACAGGGATTCAATGAGCAGTTCTTC.

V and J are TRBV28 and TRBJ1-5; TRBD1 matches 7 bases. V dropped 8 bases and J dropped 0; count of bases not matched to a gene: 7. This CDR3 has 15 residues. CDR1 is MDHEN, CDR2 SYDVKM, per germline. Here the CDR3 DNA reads TGTGCCAGCGTTTTAGGGGGCACTAGCAATCAGCCCCAGCATTTT. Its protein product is CASVLGGTSNQPQHF.

CDR3 protein: CAWSAGQGYNQPQHF. The CDR3 bases are TGTGCCTGGAGCGCGGGACAGGGCTACAATCAGCCCCAGCATTTT. This chain connects TRBV30 to TRBJ1-5, with 9 bases lining up with TRBD1. This CDR3 is built from 15 residues. Germline V lookup: CDR1 GTSNPN, CDR2 SVGIG (reference sequence). Trimming removed 3 bases from V and 3 bases from J; junction bases left unmatched: 6.

CDR3 region: CASRRGLYGYTF. CDR3 coding DNA: TGTGCCAGCAGGAGGGGACTCTATGGCTACACCTTC. V and J are TRBV28 and TRBJ1-2; weak D call: TRBD1 (5 bases). Per the germline V gene, CDR1 is MDHEN and CDR2 is SYDVKM. CDR3 length equals 12 residues. The ends were cut back, 6 bases at V and 4 bases at J, with 9 bases in the middle.

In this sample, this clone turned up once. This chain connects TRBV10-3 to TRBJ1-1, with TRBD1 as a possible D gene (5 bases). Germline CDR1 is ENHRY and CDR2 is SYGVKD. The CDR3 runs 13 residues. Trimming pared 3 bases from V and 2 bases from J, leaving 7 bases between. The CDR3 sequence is CAISDRVNTEAFF. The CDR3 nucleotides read TGTGCCATCAGTGACAGGGTTAACACTGAAGCTTTCTTT.

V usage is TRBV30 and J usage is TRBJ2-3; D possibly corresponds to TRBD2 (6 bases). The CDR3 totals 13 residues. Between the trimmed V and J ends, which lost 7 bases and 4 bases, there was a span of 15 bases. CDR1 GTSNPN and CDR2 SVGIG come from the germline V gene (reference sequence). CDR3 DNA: TGTGCCTCCCATTGGGACTTTCCAGATACGCAGTATTTT. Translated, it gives CASHWDFPDTQYF.

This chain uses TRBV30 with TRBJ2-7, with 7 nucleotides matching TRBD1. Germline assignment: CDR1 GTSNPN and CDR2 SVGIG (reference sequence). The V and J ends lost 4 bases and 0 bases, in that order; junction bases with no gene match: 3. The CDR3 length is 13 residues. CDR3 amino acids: CAWKDRSSYEQYF. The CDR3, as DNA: TGTGCCTGGAAGGACAGGTCCTCCTACGAGCAGTACTTC. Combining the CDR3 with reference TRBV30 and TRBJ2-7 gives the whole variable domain SQTIHQWPATLVQPVGSPLSLECTVEGTSNPNLYWYRQAAGRGLQLLFYSVGIGQISSEVPQNLSASRPQDRQFILSSKKLLLSDSGFYLCAWKDRSSYEQYFGPGTRLTVT.

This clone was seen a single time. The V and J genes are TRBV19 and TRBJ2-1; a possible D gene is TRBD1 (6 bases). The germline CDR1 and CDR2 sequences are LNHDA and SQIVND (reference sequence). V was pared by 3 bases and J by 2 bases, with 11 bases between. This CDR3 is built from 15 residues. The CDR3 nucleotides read TGTGCCAGTAGTATCGGACAGAGTGCCTACAATGAGCAGTTCTTC. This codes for CASSIGQSAYNEQFF.

As DNA, the CDR3 is TGTGCCAGCAGTTTAAGCTACTACAATGAGCAGTTCTTC. As protein: CASSLSYYNEQFF. The chain combines TRBV12-3 or TRBV12-4 with TRBJ2-1; the D is unclear. The CDR3 has 13 amino acids. Trimming left V 2 bases short and J 3 bases short, with 5 bases between.